The clone carrying this T cell receptor (beta chain) has at least ten counts. Its antigen is unknown. Each CDR3 protein is one row after TCRdb ran MiXCR on the 5' RACE reads. The table has 29,000 or so distinct CDR3 sequences, about 16% seen once; the top ten hold 1.3% to 1.5%. This sample is part of a study of T-cell memory formation after mild COVID-19. About the research overall: Largely, the TCR clusters proved donor specific.

With 4 bases removed from V and 0 bases from J, the gap between germline ends came to 13 bases. This CDR3 comprises 15 residues. Germline V lookup: CDR1 DFQATT, CDR2 SNEGSKA (reference sequence). General study findings and limits: Cross-reactive memory apparently joined, as some responding clones appeared in pre-infection memory.

Sequenced input: PBMCs or a T cell subset sorted from them (not recorded which). This TCR was sampled from an adult who had mild COVID-19 (a few samples of this study predate the infection). Cell type and time point are not known. The V and J genes are TRBV20-1 and TRBJ2-1; D not resolved. In nucleotides, the CDR3 is TGCAGTGCTAACGTGGGTGGTGGCTCCTACAATGAGCAGTTCTTC. Translation: CSANVGGGSYNEQFF.